What follows describes a single TCR beta chain. TCRdb reprocessed the RT-PCR reads with MiXCR, giving one entry per CDR3 protein. Counted here are about 960,000 distinct CDR3 sequences, around 17% occurring once; the ten biggest clones make up around 6%. The sample is drawn from a study of patients and donors after allogeneic stem cell transplantation. The ends lost 5 bases at V and 1 base at J; junction bases unmatched: 9. Germline V lookup: CDR1 MNHGY, CDR2 SVAAGI. This CDR3 comprises 16 residues. This chain joins TRBV6-9 and TRBJ1-1; 8 nucleotides match TRBD1. This TCR derives from a human donor who was either an allogeneic HSCT recipient or a stem cell or donor lymphocyte infusion donor (not recorded which). It is not recorded whose cells these are; they may come from a transplant donor. Sequenced: blood, either unsorted or a sorted T cell fraction (not recorded which). The CDR3 DNA reads as TGTGCCAGCAGTGCTGGACAGGGTGTCCAGAACACTGAAGCTTTCTTT. Translating gives CASSAGQGVQNTEAFF.